The TCR beta chain described here comes from a study of blood T cell repertoires in COVID-19. Background on the study: The origin of the acute and convalescent COVID-19 samples was the United States, Italy and Spain. T cells, B-cell-depleted T cells, or PBMCs supplied cDNA or gDNA.

Per the original methods: Counts of nucleated cells, estimated from reference gene primer amplification, were obtained. Assay used: immunoSEQ multiplex PCR; TCRdb lists only in-frame clones, some missing. Clonal size and the V and J genes are those of that table, whereas D and trimming came from the DNA. In the table there are 45,000 or so clones, approximately 90% of which are singletons. Germline V gene sequence: CDR1 MGHRA, CDR2 YSYEKL. This CDR3 is 15 amino acids long. V dropped 1 base and J dropped 5 bases, with 14 bases sitting between them. The TCR comes from a man in his sixties or seventies with active COVID-19. Sequencing was carried out using peripheral blood. The chain has TRBV4-1 and TRBJ1-1, with D tentatively TRBD1 (5 bases). CDR3 amino acids: CASSQGPGARTEAFF. The CDR3 DNA reads as TGCGCCAGCAGCCAAGGCCCTGGGGCTAGGACTGAAGCTTTCTTT.